Listed here are 15 T cell receptor beta chains from one sample, sequenced in a study of Ad26.COV2.S vaccination and SARS-CoV-2 variants (dated by TCRdb to the early 2020s). The treatment or condition label, as the study defines it: roughly 20 received Ad26.COV2.S at low or high dose, single or two shots; 5 received placebo; per-sample allocation not given. For vaccine and placebo recipients, repertoires were sequenced using samples collected on day 63 after the first injection. The library was produced with the immunoSEQ multiplex PCR assay. This is the immuneACCESS table as TCRdb keeps it, with only in-frame sequences that have V and J called. A part of the clones is gone; compared with another copy, unresolved V genes explain less than half, and the rest is unexplained. The sample table holds approximately 410,000 clones, of which around 87% were seen once. The biggest ten clones account for about 4% of the sample.

The sequences come from peripheral blood, collected in a trial of Ad26.COV2.S vaccine versus placebo. The receptors originated from a person between 18 and 60 years old who received the Ad26.COV2.S COVID-19 vaccine or a placebo.

This clone occurred once. The genes are TRBV4-3 and TRBJ1-2, with TRBD1 matching 12 bases. The CDR3 sequence is 17 residues long. Germline V gives CDR1 LGHNA, CDR2 YSLEER. J was trimmed by 8 bases and V by 1 base; bases with no gene match: 11. In DNA, the CDR3 is TGCGCCAGCAGCCAAGCGACTTTGGGACAGGGGGCAGGCGGCTACACCTTC. This translates into CASSQATLGQGAGGYTF.

The chain recombines TRBV10-3 with TRBJ1-1, with D possibly matching TRBD1 (5 bases). The CDR3 loop spans 15 amino acids. The V gene's germline CDR1 is ENHRY and CDR2 SYGVKD. Trimming stripped 0 bases from V and 5 bases from J, with 13 bases between. The CDR3 bases are TGTGCCATCAGTGAGTCGAGACAGATTTGGACTGAAGCTTTCTTT. Its protein product is CAISESRQIWTEAFF.

The chain uses TRBV7-7 and TRBJ2-1, with TRBD2 matching over 7 bases. Trimming cost V 5 bases and J 9 bases; bases outside gene matches: 7. CDR3 size: 13 residues. The germline V gene encodes CDR1 SSHAT and CDR2 FNYEAQ (reference sequence). CDR3 protein: CASSPLVAGEQFF. The CDR3 DNA reads TGTGCCAGCAGCCCCCTCGTAGCGGGTGAGCAGTTCTTC.

For this clone: Being one base from a much bigger clone, this may be a read error. The chain uses TRBV7-2 and TRBJ1-2; tentatively, D is TRBD1 (5 bases). This CDR3 is built from 13 residues. V was cut by 2 bases and J by 2 bases, with 6 bases left in between. In germline, CDR1 is SGHTA, CDR2 FQGNSA. CDR3 DNA: TGTGCCAGCAGCTTAAGACAGAACTATGGCTACACCTTC. Its translation is CASSLRQNYGYTF.

A note on this clone: At one boundary the junction diverges from the germline segment, which might be a read error. The genes are TRBV28 and TRBJ2-7; 7 bases match TRBD2. Germline lookup yields CDR1 MDHEN and CDR2 SYDVKM. The CDR3 runs 14 residues. The CDR3 region has the DNA TGTGCCAGCAGTTCTAGACTAGCCTCCGACGAGCAGTACTTC. This codes for CASSSRLASDEQYF.

V usage is TRBV7-3 and J usage is TRBJ2-7, with D possibly matching TRBD2 (6 bases). The CDR3 covers 14 residues. CDR1 SGHTA and CDR2 FQGTGA come from the germline V gene. V was pared by 8 bases and J by 2 bases, with 16 bases between. In nucleotides, the CDR3 is TGTGCCAGCGCCGTGGGGGGTCTTCCCTACGAGCAGTACTTC. This encodes CASAVGGLPYEQYF. Using reference TRBV7-3 and TRBJ2-7 for the parts outside the CDR3, the full variable domain is GAGVSQTPSNKVTEKGKYVELRCDPISGHTALYWYRQSLGQGPEFLIYFQGTGAADDSGLPNDRFFAVRPEGSVSTLKIQRTERGDSAVYLCASAVGGLPYEQYFGPGTRLTVT.

This sequence joins TRBV6-2 or TRBV6-3 and TRBJ1-2; D unresolved. Trimming cost V 0 bases and J 4 bases, with 9 bases left between them. The V gene's germline CDR1 is MNHEY and CDR2 SVGEGT. This CDR3 has 14 amino acids. CDR3 sequence: CASSYSRPGYGYTF. The CDR3 coding sequence is TGTGCCAGCAGTTACTCCAGACCAGGCTATGGCTACACCTTC.

The count of this clone is one. The chain recombines TRBV4-1 with TRBJ1-4, with D possibly matching TRBD1 (6 bases). Germline CDR1 is MGHRA and CDR2 is YSYEKL. CDR3 length: 14 amino acids. V was cut by 4 bases and J by 8 bases, with 14 bases left in between. CDR3 sequence reads: CASSPQQGGEKLFF. The CDR3 bases are TGCGCCAGCAGCCCTCAACAGGGAGGGGAAAAACTGTTTTTT.

This chain connects TRBV7-8 to TRBJ2-7, with 7 bases fitting TRBD2. The CDR3 contains 14 residues. V was clipped by 5 bases and J by 6 bases; unmatched bases: 10. Looked up from germline, CDR1 is SGHVS and CDR2 is FQNEAQ. The chain's CDR3 is CASSPRGVQGEQYF. The CDR3 DNA follows: TGTGCCAGCAGCCCACGGGGGGTTCAGGGCGAGCAGTACTTC. The variable domain in full, with the rest retrieved from reference TRBV7-8 and TRBJ2-7, is GAGVSQSPRYKVAKRGQDVALRCDPISGHVSLFWYQQALGQGPEFLTYFQNEAQLDKSGLPSDRFFAERPEGSVSTLKIQRTQQEDSAVYLCASSPRGVQGEQYFGPGTRLTVT.

The V gene is TRBV11-2, the J gene TRBJ1-2; TRBD1 matches at 7 bases. The CDR3 sequence is 15 residues long. Germline lookup yields CDR1 SGHAT and CDR2 FQNNGV. Unmatched junction bases numbered 8, after V lost 3 bases and J lost 4 bases. The CDR3 reads CASSFSGDSGYGYTF. DNA of the CDR3: TGTGCCAGCAGCTTTTCCGGGGACAGTGGCTATGGCTACACCTTC.

In its sample, this clone was seen once. This chain joins TRBV7-2 and TRBJ2-7; perhaps TRBD2 as D (5 bases). Germline CDR1 is SGHTA and CDR2 is FQGNSA. Between the trimmed V and J ends, which lost 3 bases and 5 bases, there was a span of 20 bases. The CDR3 totals 16 residues. The CDR3 loop is CASSLGPGRATNEQYF. CDR3 nucleotide sequence: TGTGCCAGCAGCTTGGGCCCCGGTAGGGCGACTAACGAGCAGTACTTC. Supplemented by reference TRBV7-2 and TRBJ2-7, the full variable domain reads GAGVSQSPSNKVTEKGKDVELRCDPISGHTALYWYRQSLGQGLEFLIYFQGNSAPDKSGLPSDRFSAERTGGSVSTLTIQRTQQEDSAVYLCASSLGPGRATNEQYFGPGTRLTVT.

J is TRBJ2-5 and V is TRBV28; possible D gene TRBD2, 6 bases. V shed 3 bases and J shed 4 bases, with 18 bases lying between them. Germline CDR1 MDHEN, CDR2 SYDVKM. CDR3 length equals 16 residues. The CDR3 nucleotides are TGTGCCAGCAGTTTGGCTGGGCTAGCGAGGCCAGAGACCCAGTACTTC. Its protein is CASSLAGLARPETQYF.

The chain couples TRBV6-1 to TRBJ1-5; tentative D call: TRBD1 (5 bases). The V and J ends lost 2 bases and 2 bases respectively, with 13 bases between them. Germline V gives CDR1 MNHNS, CDR2 SASEGT. CDR3 length: 16 amino acids. The CDR3 reads CASSEIQAGGNQPQHF. CDR3 sequence (DNA): TGTGCCAGCAGTGAAATACAGGCGGGGGGCAATCAGCCCCAGCATTTT.

The V and J genes are TRBV18 and TRBJ1-1; the D is unclear. V was shortened by 1 base and J by 1 base, with 7 bases between the two germline ends. This CDR3 comprises 14 residues. Germline CDR1 and CDR2: KGHSH and LQKENI. DNA of the CDR3: TGTGCCAGCTCACCACAGCTGGGGAACACTGAAGCTTTCTTT. Protein: CASSPQLGNTEAFF.

The sample holds one count of this clone. This chain links TRBV27 with TRBJ2-1; no clear D gene. V lost 6 bases, J lost 0 bases, and 12 bases lay in between. The CDR3 is made up of 15 amino acids. Germline CDR1 reads MNHEY; CDR2 reads SMNVEV (reference sequence). CDR3 nucleotide sequence: TGTGCCAGCAGCAAACCGAAAAGCTCCTACAATGAGCAGTTCTTC. Amino acid sequence: CASSKPKSSYNEQFF.